The source of this TCR beta chain is a study of CD8+CD57+ T cells in acquired aplastic anemia. Study-wide context: The study obtained an average of around 2.9 ug of DNA from sorted CD4+ and CD8+ cells. Reads per healthy sample averaged around 10 million (CD4+) and fewer than 13 million (CD8+).

Using genomic DNA as the template, TCR beta VDJ and CDR3 profiling was carried out. MiXCR, run by TCRdb on the reads, gives a single entry per CDR3 protein. The data show 200,000 to 250,000 distinct CDR3 sequences, roughly 57% seen once. Study results and caveats: Patients and healthy controls showed no significant CD8+ Simpson's diversity difference. Around 27 was the count of CD8+ CDR3 sequences that patients shared with controls.

V was clipped by 5 bases and J by 5 bases, with 17 bases between them. Looked up from germline, CDR1 is SEHNR and CDR2 is FQNEAQ (reference sequence). This CDR3 contains 15 residues. Notes on this clonotype: As yet, its antigen is unknown.

This TCR was recovered from a human donor in good health. V is TRBV7-9 and J is TRBJ2-3; tentative D call: TRBD1 (7 bases). Specimen: sorted CD4+, CD8+, or CD8+CD57+ T cells (not recorded which) from PBMCs. The CDR3 DNA sequence: TGTGCCAGCAGCCCTCGGAGGGGGCGGGTAGATACGCAGTATTTT. Encoded protein: CASSPRRGRVDTQYF.